Detailed here is one T cell receptor beta chain. The antigen remains unidentified. After extraction with the RNeasy kit, roughly 0.45 to 1 ug of the RNA was reverse transcribed using random hexamers. By means of immunoSEQ multiplex PCR, TCR beta CDR3 spanning 54 Vbeta and 13 Jbeta underwent amplification. Each CDR3 protein is one row after TCRdb ran MiXCR on the immunoSEQ multiplex PCR reads. The table records around 300,000 distinct CDR3 sequences, about 89% of them present only once. The data derive from a study of CD8 T cells in Susac syndrome. General study points: Individuals included in the TCR sequencing and HLA analysis were acknowledged by the study to be relatively few in number.

There are 15 residues in the CDR3. Germline CDR1 reads MNHEY; CDR2 reads SVGEGT. V lost 6 bases, J lost 4 bases, and 7 bases stayed unmatched. The sequence was obtained from a human donor with multiple sclerosis. J is TRBJ2-5 and V is TRBV6-2 or TRBV6-3; 11 bases fit TRBD2. The material sequenced was CD8+ T cells from PBMCs. CDR3 in DNA: TGTGCCAGCAGCCCGACTAGCGGGGCCCCAGAGACCCAGTACTTC. Its translation is CASSPTSGAPETQYF.